These T cell receptor beta chains were read from a single sample in a study of T cell repertoires in cytomegalovirus infection. No antigen is known for these receptors. TCRdb independently ran MiXCR on the reads; one entry per CDR3 protein. In the table there are approximately 89,000 distinct CDR3 sequences, roughly 29% of which are singletons. Specimen: CD8+ T cells from cultured PBMCs, collected from culture after CMV antigen stimulation. The receptors derive from a human donor in good health (CMV status not recorded). Some clones in this sample may be carry-over from other donors' samples. The CDR3 runs from the conserved cysteine through the conserved F or W. Fields, in order: clone size, J gene, V gene, D gene, CDR3 DNA, CDR3 protein. D genes are given only for firm matches. Clone size is shown for a subset of rows, as once, few, many or a class of expanded clone.

clone size: -; J gene: TRBJ2-2; V gene: TRBV9; D gene: -; CDR3 DNA: TGTGCCAGCAGCGGGCAGGGAGGGGGGAACACCGGGGAGCTGTTTTTT; CDR3 protein: CASSGQGGGNTGELFF
clone size: few; J gene: TRBJ1-2; V gene: TRBV12-3/TRBV12-4; D gene: TRBD1; CDR3 DNA: TGTGCCAGCAGTCCCGGACAGGCGCCAGACACCTTC; CDR3 protein: CASSPGQAPDTF
clone size: few; J gene: TRBJ2-3; V gene: TRBV2; D gene: TRBD2; CDR3 DNA: TGTGCCAGCAGGAAAATTAGCGGGAGCACAGATACGCAGTATTTT; CDR3 protein: CASRKISGSTDTQYF
clone size: few; J gene: TRBJ2-3; V gene: TRBV12-3/TRBV12-4; D gene: TRBD2; CDR3 DNA: TGTGCCAGCAGTTCTTTCCGGGGGGGCACAGATACGCAGTATTTT; CDR3 protein: CASSSFRGGTDTQYF
clone size: -; J gene: TRBJ2-5; V gene: TRBV7-2; D gene: -; CDR3 DNA: TGTGCCAGCAGCTTAGGAGGGTTGGAGACCCAGTACTTC; CDR3 protein: CASSLGGLETQYF
clone size: -; J gene: TRBJ2-5; V gene: TRBV7-6; D gene: -; CDR3 DNA: TGTGCCAGCCAAAGGAGTAGCGAGTACCAAGAGACCCAGTACTTC; CDR3 protein: CASQRSSEYQETQYF
clone size: many; J gene: TRBJ2-7; V gene: TRBV27; D gene: -; CDR3 DNA: TGTGCCAGCAGCACAACCTACGAGCAGTACTTC; CDR3 protein: CASSTTYEQYF
clone size: many; J gene: TRBJ1-2; V gene: TRBV7-2; D gene: TRBD1; CDR3 DNA: TGTGCCAGCAGCACCTGGGACAGTTGGGACTATGGCTACACCTTC; CDR3 protein: CASSTWDSWDYGYTF
clone size: -; J gene: TRBJ2-7; V gene: TRBV9; D gene: -; CDR3 DNA: TGTGCCAGCAGCGAGGGCGACACGCGTGGGTACGAGCAGTACTTC; CDR3 protein: CASSEGDTRGYEQYF
clone size: few; J gene: TRBJ2-7; V gene: TRBV20-1; D gene: -; CDR3 DNA: TGCAGTGCTAGAGATGGTGTAGTTGAGCAGTACTTC; CDR3 protein: CSARDGVVEQYF
clone size: few; J gene: TRBJ2-1; V gene: TRBV5-1; D gene: TRBD1; CDR3 DNA: TGCGCCAGCAGCTTGGCGGGACAGGGTGTTAGCTCCTACAATGAGCAGTTCTTC; CDR3 protein: CASSLAGQGVSSYNEQFF
clone size: many; J gene: TRBJ2-7; V gene: TRBV7-9; D gene: TRBD1; CDR3 DNA: TGTGCCAGCAGCCCACGGACAGGGATCTACGAGCAGTACTTC; CDR3 protein: CASSPRTGIYEQYF
clone size: -; J gene: TRBJ1-4; V gene: TRBV4-1; D gene: -; CDR3 DNA: TGCGCCAGCCACCCAAAGGGGGGGGGGACATCGGATATCCCGGGTGAAAAACTGTTTTTT; CDR3 protein: CASHPKGGGTSDIPGEKLFF
clone size: few; J gene: TRBJ1-2; V gene: TRBV7-6; D gene: -; CDR3 DNA: TGTGCCAGCAGCTTAGGTACCGGGACCCTGTATGGCTACACCTTC; CDR3 protein: CASSLGTGTLYGYTF
clone size: -; J gene: TRBJ2-5; V gene: TRBV11-2; D gene: TRBD1; CDR3 DNA: TGTGCCAGCAGCTTGGGAACAGGGGGAGAGACCCAGTACTTC; CDR3 protein: CASSLGTGGETQYF
clone size: -; J gene: TRBJ2-7; V gene: TRBV6-5; D gene: TRBD1; CDR3 DNA: TGTGCCAGCAGGCAAGGGACAGGGCGCGAGCAGTACTTC; CDR3 protein: CASRQGTGREQYF
clone size: -; J gene: TRBJ2-1; V gene: TRBV29-1; D gene: TRBD1; CDR3 DNA: TGCAGCGTTGAAGGGTCTCCGGGACAGGGTGTTTACAATGAGCAGTTCTTC; CDR3 protein: CSVEGSPGQGVYNEQFF
clone size: -; J gene: TRBJ1-2; V gene: TRBV27; D gene: -; CDR3 DNA: TGTGCCAGCAGTTTATCGATGCGTGATGGCTACACCTTC; CDR3 protein: CASSLSMRDGYTF
clone size: -; J gene: TRBJ2-3; V gene: TRBV24-1; D gene: -; CDR3 DNA: TGTGCCACCAGTAGGCTCGTGGGAGATACGCAGTATTTT; CDR3 protein: CATSRLVGDTQYF
clone size: many; J gene: TRBJ2-1; V gene: TRBV7-9; D gene: -; CDR3 DNA: TGTGCCAGCAGCTTACATTCAGGGCACTACAATGAGCAGTTCTTC; CDR3 protein: CASSLHSGHYNEQFF
clone size: -; J gene: TRBJ1-5; V gene: TRBV6-5; D gene: -; CDR3 DNA: TGTGCCAGCAGTTACGGGGGCGGTCAGCCCCAGCATTTT; CDR3 protein: CASSYGGGQPQHF
clone size: few; J gene: TRBJ2-5; V gene: TRBV27; D gene: TRBD1; CDR3 DNA: TGTGCCAGCAGTGACTCGACAGGGGGGCTAGAGACCCAGTACTTC; CDR3 protein: CASSDSTGGLETQYF
clone size: few; J gene: TRBJ2-2; V gene: TRBV15; D gene: -; CDR3 DNA: TGTGCCACCAGCCCGATAAACACCGGGGAGCTGTTTTTT; CDR3 protein: CATSPINTGELFF
clone size: -; J gene: TRBJ2-6; V gene: TRBV27; D gene: -; CDR3 DNA: TGTGCCAGCAGCTCTGGGGCCAACGTCCTGACTTTC; CDR3 protein: CASSSGANVLTF
clone size: -; J gene: TRBJ1-1; V gene: TRBV5-4; D gene: -; CDR3 DNA: TGTGCCAGCAGCCTGGCCACTATGAACACTGAAGCTTTCTTT; CDR3 protein: CASSLATMNTEAFF
clone size: few; J gene: TRBJ1-4; V gene: TRBV6-2/TRBV6-3; D gene: -; CDR3 DNA: TGTGCCAGCAGTCTGACGGAGGGGAATGAAAAACTGTTTTTT; CDR3 protein: CASSLTEGNEKLFF
clone size: few; J gene: TRBJ2-3; V gene: TRBV7-9; D gene: -; CDR3 DNA: TGTGCCAGCACCTCATGGACAGATACGCAGTATTTT; CDR3 protein: CASTSWTDTQYF
clone size: many; J gene: TRBJ2-5; V gene: TRBV2; D gene: -; CDR3 DNA: TGTGCCAGCAGTGGAGAACAGGGAGGTGAGACCCAGTACTTC; CDR3 protein: CASSGEQGGETQYF
clone size: many; J gene: TRBJ2-1; V gene: TRBV7-2; D gene: TRBD2; CDR3 DNA: TGTGCCAGCAGCTTGGCTACGGGGGGGCCAGATGAGCAGTTCTTC; CDR3 protein: CASSLATGGPDEQFF
clone size: many; J gene: TRBJ2-7; V gene: TRBV7-9; D gene: -; CDR3 DNA: TGTGCCAGCAGCTTAGTCTCAGGGTGGCACGAGCAGTACTTC; CDR3 protein: CASSLVSGWHEQYF
clone size: -; J gene: TRBJ1-5; V gene: TRBV4-1; D gene: -; CDR3 DNA: TGCGCCAGCAGCCCGACGGACAGTGGTTGGCAGCCCCAGCATTTT; CDR3 protein: CASSPTDSGWQPQHF
clone size: few; J gene: TRBJ2-1; V gene: TRBV7-9; D gene: -; CDR3 DNA: TGTGCCAGCAGCGCCGGGGGACCCGTTTACAATGAGCAGTTCTTC; CDR3 protein: CASSAGGPVYNEQFF
clone size: -; J gene: TRBJ1-5; V gene: TRBV27; D gene: -; CDR3 DNA: TGTGCCAGCAGCCGTTCGGGGGCAAATCAGCCCCAGCATTTT; CDR3 protein: CASSRSGANQPQHF
clone size: -; J gene: TRBJ1-5; V gene: TRBV7-9; D gene: -; CDR3 DNA: TGTGCCAGCAGCCGAGGGGTGAGCCAGCCCCAGCATTTT; CDR3 protein: CASSRGVSQPQHF
clone size: -; J gene: TRBJ1-5; V gene: TRBV19; D gene: -; CDR3 DNA: TGTGCCAGTAGTAGGGCACCCCTGGGTAATCAGCCCCAGCATTTT; CDR3 protein: CASSRAPLGNQPQHF
clone size: -; J gene: TRBJ2-3; V gene: TRBV15; D gene: TRBD1; CDR3 DNA: TGTGCCACCAGCAGAGATCAGGGGGACGCAGTAGATACGCAGTATTTT; CDR3 protein: CATSRDQGDAVDTQYF
clone size: -; J gene: TRBJ2-2; V gene: TRBV2; D gene: -; CDR3 DNA: TGTGCCAGCGTAACCGGAGTAACCGGGGAGCTGTTTTTT; CDR3 protein: CASVTGVTGELFF
clone size: few; J gene: TRBJ1-5; V gene: TRBV27; D gene: -; CDR3 DNA: TGTGCCAGCAGTTCCCGCCGGGGCAATCAGCCCCAGCATTTT; CDR3 protein: CASSSRRGNQPQHF
clone size: -; J gene: TRBJ1-2; V gene: TRBV29-1; D gene: -; CDR3 DNA: TGCAGCGTTGAACTCGACTGGGGCTATGGCTACACCTTC; CDR3 protein: CSVELDWGYGYTF
clone size: few; J gene: TRBJ1-1; V gene: TRBV5-4; D gene: -; CDR3 DNA: TGTGCCAGCAGCCTCAACCTTCGAGACACTGAAGCTTTCTTT; CDR3 protein: CASSLNLRDTEAFF
clone size: -; J gene: TRBJ1-2; V gene: TRBV19; D gene: TRBD1; CDR3 DNA: TGTGCCAGTAGCTGGGACAGTATCTATGGCTACACCTTC; CDR3 protein: CASSWDSIYGYTF
clone size: -; J gene: TRBJ1-3; V gene: TRBV7-6; D gene: -; CDR3 DNA: TGTGCCAGCAGCCCTCTCGACAGTAGGTTCGGAAACACCATATATTTT; CDR3 protein: CASSPLDSRFGNTIYF
clone size: -; J gene: TRBJ1-2; V gene: TRBV20-1; D gene: -; CDR3 DNA: TGCAGTCTTAAGAGTCAGGGGCTCTATGGCTACACCTTC; CDR3 protein: CSLKSQGLYGYTF
clone size: few; J gene: TRBJ2-7; V gene: TRBV18; D gene: TRBD1; CDR3 DNA: TGTGCCAGCTCCCAATCCGGGACAGGGGGCTACGAGCAGTACTTC; CDR3 protein: CASSQSGTGGYEQYF